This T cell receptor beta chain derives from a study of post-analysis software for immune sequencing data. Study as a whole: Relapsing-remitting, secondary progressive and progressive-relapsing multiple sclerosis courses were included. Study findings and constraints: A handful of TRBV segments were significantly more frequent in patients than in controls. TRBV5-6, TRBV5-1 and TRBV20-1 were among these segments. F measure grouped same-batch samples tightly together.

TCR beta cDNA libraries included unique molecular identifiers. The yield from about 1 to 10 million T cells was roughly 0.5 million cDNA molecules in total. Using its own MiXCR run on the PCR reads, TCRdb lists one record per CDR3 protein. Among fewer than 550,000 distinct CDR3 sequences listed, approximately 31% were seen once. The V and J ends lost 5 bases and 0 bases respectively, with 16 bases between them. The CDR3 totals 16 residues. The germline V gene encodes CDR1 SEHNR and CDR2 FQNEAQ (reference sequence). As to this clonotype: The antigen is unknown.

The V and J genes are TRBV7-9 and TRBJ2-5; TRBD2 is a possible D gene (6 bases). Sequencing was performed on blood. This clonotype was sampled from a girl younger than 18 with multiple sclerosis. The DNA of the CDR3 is TGTGCCAGCAGCCCCCCGGGACGGGGGTACCAAGAGACCCAGTACTTC. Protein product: CASSPPGRGYQETQYF. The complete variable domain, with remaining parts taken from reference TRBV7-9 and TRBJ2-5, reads DTGVSQNPRHKITKRGQNVTFRCDPISEHNRLYWYRQTLGQGPEFLTYFQNEAQLEKSRLLSDRFSAERPKGSFSTLEIQRTEQGDSAMYLCASSPPGRGYQETQYFGPGTRLLVL.